The 28 T cell receptor beta chains given below trace back to one sample, sequenced in a study of blood T cell repertoires in COVID-19. Sequenced by immunoSEQ multiplex PCR; TCRdb stores in-frame clones only, minus some. This table has 200,000 to 300,000 clones, 85% to 90% appearing once. The specimen was peripheral blood. All receptors derive from a woman in her sixties with COVID-19, enrolled during active disease.

V usage is TRBV29-1 and J usage is TRBJ2-7; D gene unclear. Deletions cut 1 base from V and 1 base from J, with 5 bases between. This CDR3 contains 12 residues. Germline CDR1 SQVTM, CDR2 ANQGSEA. The CDR3 here is CSVEGSSYEQYF. The CDR3 DNA reads as TGCAGCGTTGAAGGTTCGTCCTACGAGCAGTACTTC.

The rearrangement uses TRBV7-2 and TRBJ2-1; 14 nucleotides line up with TRBD2. CDR3 length: 16 residues. Germline assignment: CDR1 SGHTA and CDR2 FQGNSA. The junction had 8 bases not matched to a gene; V was cut back by 5 bases and J by 8 bases. The CDR3 DNA sequence: TGTGCCAGCAGCCTAAACGGACTAGCGGGAGGTGATGAGCAGTTCTTC. This translates into CASSLNGLAGGDEQFF.

The chain carries TRBV28 and TRBJ1-5; the match to TRBD1 covers 7 bases. The CDR3 covers 15 residues. Germline trimming cut 2 bases from V and 7 bases from J; bases unmatched to any gene: 8. The germline V gene has CDR1 MDHEN and CDR2 SYDVKM. DNA of the CDR3: TGTGCCAGCAGTTTAGTGGACAGGCGGGAACAGCCCCAGCATTTT. Amino acid sequence: CASSLVDRREQPQHF.

Written as DNA, the CDR3 is TGTGCCAGCAGCTTACGGACGGGGGACACCGGGGAGCTGTTTTTT. Translation gives CASSLRTGDTGELFF. V is TRBV11-2 and J is TRBJ2-2; D is possibly TRBD2 (6 bases). The CDR3 contains 15 residues. CDR1 and CDR2 from the germline V gene are SGHAT and FQNNGV. Trimming took off 2 bases at V and 3 bases at J, with 10 bases between the two ends.

This clone was counted once. The chain couples TRBV30 to TRBJ1-5; D is undetermined. The CDR3 spans 14 residues. The germline gives CDR1 GTSNPN, CDR2 SVGIG (reference sequence). The V and J ends lost 1 base and 2 bases respectively, with 9 bases between them. The CDR3 here is CAWSGGRGNQPQHF. CDR3 in DNA: TGTGCCTGGAGTGGAGGGAGAGGCAATCAGCCCCAGCATTTT.

The chain couples TRBV28 to TRBJ1-2; D is ambiguous. Trimming shortened V by 4 bases and J by 8 bases, and 8 bases separated the two germline ends. Germline-derived CDR1 and CDR2 are MDHEN and SYDVKM. The CDR3 runs 11 residues. The CDR3 bases are TGTGCCAGCAGTTCGAGAAAGGGCTACACCTTC. Translation gives CASSSRKGYTF.

This chain joins TRBV20-1 and TRBJ2-5; the D gene is possibly TRBD2 (6 bases). Germline assignment: CDR1 DFQATT and CDR2 SNEGSKA (reference sequence). The CDR3 length is 15 residues. Trimming removed 3 bases at V and 4 bases at J, with 18 bases between. CDR3 loop: CSASAASVGGETQYF. CDR3 coding DNA: TGCAGTGCTAGTGCGGCTAGCGTGGGGGGAGAGACCCAGTACTTC.

Regarding this clone: Other DNA variants within this sample encode the same CDR3. The rearrangement links TRBV30 to TRBJ2-2; D gene ambiguous. The V end was cut by 3 bases, the J end by 4 bases, with 9 bases between. Germline V gene data show CDR1 as GTSNPN and CDR2 as SVGIG (reference sequence). This CDR3 has 13 residues. This CDR3 reads CAWRVSGTGELFF. Written as DNA, the CDR3 is TGTGCCTGGAGGGTGTCGGGCACCGGGGAGCTGTTTTTT.

The gene calls are TRBV7-2 and TRBJ2-6; possible D gene TRBD2, 5 bases. The CDR3 has 17 residues. CDR1 is SGHTA and CDR2 is FQGNSA in the germline V gene. V was clipped by 5 bases and J by 2 bases, with 16 bases between them. The CDR3 nucleotides are TGTGCCAGCAGCCAGCGGACTGCTGGGGCTGGGGCCAACGTCCTGACTTTC. As protein: CASSQRTAGAGANVLTF.

This chain joins TRBV10-3 and TRBJ1-2; a weak D match, TRBD1 (5 bases). CDR1 is ENHRY, CDR2 SYGVKD, per germline. V dropped 4 bases and J dropped 6 bases, with 18 bases sitting between them. The CDR3 extends over 15 amino acids. The CDR3 loop is CAISAWRGLENGYTF. The CDR3 region has the DNA TGTGCCATCAGTGCTTGGCGGGGCCTGGAGAATGGCTACACCTTC.

The chain combines TRBV28 with TRBJ2-5; no reliable D call. The CDR3 is 14 amino acids. Per the germline V gene, CDR1 is MDHEN and CDR2 is SYDVKM. Trimming removed 2 bases from V and 4 bases from J, with 11 bases in between. CDR3 loop: CASSLGLDSETQYF. The DNA for the CDR3 is TGTGCCAGCAGTTTAGGCCTAGACTCAGAGACCCAGTACTTC.

This clone was seen a few times. The chain employs TRBV6-6 and TRBJ1-5; D may be TRBD1 (5 bases). Trimming pared 7 bases from V and 8 bases from J, leaving 18 bases between. The germline gives CDR1 MNHNY, CDR2 SVGAGI (reference sequence). The CDR3 loop spans 14 amino acids. As DNA, the CDR3 is TGTGCCAGCAAACCAGACAGTACACGGGAGCCCCAGCATTTT. This codes for CASKPDSTREPQHF.

This clone occurred a few times. The rearrangement uses TRBV6-4 and TRBJ2-6; 7 positions match TRBD2. The CDR3 runs to 15 residues. V trimming: 7 bases; J trimming: 0 bases; junction bases outside the gene matches: 3. Looked up from germline, CDR1 is MRHNA and CDR2 is SNTAGT. CDR3 residues: CASTPGGSGANVLTF. The CDR3 nucleotides read TGTGCCAGCACTCCGGGGGGCTCTGGGGCCAACGTCCTGACTTTC.

V gene TRBV9 combines with J gene TRBJ2-2; D unclear. The ends were cut back, 0 bases at V and 0 bases at J, with 6 bases in the middle. This CDR3 spans 15 amino acids. Per germline, CDR1 SGDLS and CDR2 YYNGEE. The chain's CDR3 is CASSVDQTNTGELFF. As DNA, the CDR3 is TGTGCCAGCAGCGTAGATCAGACGAACACCGGGGAGCTGTTTTTT. The full variable domain, with the rest looked up from reference TRBV9 and TRBJ2-2, is DSGVTQTPKHLITATGQRVTLRCSPRSGDLSVYWYQQSLDQGLQFLIQYYNGEERAKGNILERFSAQQFPDLHSELNLSSLELGDSALYFCASSVDQTNTGELFFGEGSRLTVL.

In nucleotides, the CDR3 is TGTGCCAGCAGCCCCGGGACAGGTCACCTGGGTCAGCCCCAGCATTTT. Amino acids: CASSPGTGHLGQPQHF. The rearrangement links TRBV28 to TRBJ1-5; 8 bases agree with TRBD1. The CDR3 has 16 amino acids. CDR1 is MDHEN, CDR2 SYDVKM, per germline. J gave up 6 bases and V 6 bases, and 13 bases lay outside the gene matches. The full variable domain, completed using reference TRBV28 and TRBJ1-5, is DVKVTQSSRYLVKRTGEKVFLECVQDMDHENMFWYRQDPGLGLRLIYFSYDVKMKEKGDIPEGYSVSREKKERFSLILESASTNQTSMYLCASSPGTGHLGQPQHFGDGTRLSIL.

The chain has TRBV6-1 and TRBJ1-4; 7 nucleotides agree with TRBD1. Germline V gives CDR1 MNHNS, CDR2 SASEGT. V was clipped by 4 bases and J by 0 bases; unmatched bases: 5. CDR3 length: 16 residues. CDR3 bases: TGTGCCAGCAGTGGGGACAGATTAACAACTAATGAAAAACTGTTTTTT. The encoded protein is CASSGDRLTTNEKLFF.

The chain joins TRBV18 to TRBJ1-1; 8 bases fit TRBD1. Per germline, CDR1 KGHSH and CDR2 LQKENI. The J segment lost 0 bases and the V segment lost 0 bases, leaving 6 bases of the junction unmatched. This CDR3 spans 17 amino acids. CDR3 in amino acids: CASSPPVRTGMNTEAFF. The DNA of the CDR3 is TGTGCCAGCTCACCACCGGTCCGGACAGGGATGAACACTGAAGCTTTCTTT.

The chain uses TRBV28 and TRBJ1-4; 7 nucleotides align to TRBD1. Germline V gene lookup returns CDR1 MDHEN and CDR2 SYDVKM. The CDR3 runs 15 residues. V lost 2 bases and J lost 5; bases outside the gene matches: 5. CDR3 in amino acids: CASSLQGTVNEKLFF. The DNA of the CDR3 is TGTGCCAGCAGTTTACAGGGGACAGTCAATGAAAAACTGTTTTTT.

The chain joins TRBV28 to TRBJ2-1, with 10 bases aligning to TRBD1. This CDR3 contains 15 residues. Germline CDR1 reads MDHEN; CDR2 reads SYDVKM. The V and J ends lost 8 bases and 2 bases, in that order; junction bases with no gene match: 6. The CDR3 DNA follows: TGTGCCAGCGAATTCGGGACAGGGGCCTACAATGAGCAGTTCTTC. Encoded protein: CASEFGTGAYNEQFF.

The genes are TRBV25-1 and TRBJ2-1, with TRBD1 as a possible D gene (5 bases). Germline V gene lookup returns CDR1 MGHDK and CDR2 SYGVNS. The CDR3 extends over 17 amino acids. With 4 bases removed from V and 3 bases from J, the gap between germline ends came to 19 bases. The CDR3 bases are TGTGCCAGCAGTGTGAGAAAGTTCCTAGGGGTCTACAATGAGCAGTTCTTC. Its protein product is CASSVRKFLGVYNEQFF.

The chain links TRBV28 to TRBJ1-2; D is ambiguous. Germline CDR1 is MDHEN and CDR2 is SYDVKM. The CDR3 sequence is 12 residues long. Trimming stripped 8 bases from V and 8 bases from J, with 15 bases between. The CDR3 loop is CASQVHLTGYTF. The CDR3 DNA sequence: TGTGCCAGCCAGGTTCATCTAACGGGCTACACCTTC.

The V call is TRBV5-1, the J call TRBJ1-1; 8 nucleotides align to TRBD1. Germline V CDR1 and CDR2: SGHRS, YFSETQ. J was trimmed by 5 bases and V by 4 bases; bases with no gene match: 10. CDR3 size: 15 residues. CDR3: CASSPDRGGWTEAFF. The CDR3 region has the DNA TGCGCCAGCAGCCCAGACAGGGGTGGGTGGACTGAAGCTTTCTTT. Based on the CDR3 plus reference TRBV5-1 and TRBJ1-1, the full variable domain is KAGVTQTPRYLIKTRGQQVTLSCSPISGHRSVSWYQQTPGQGLQFLFEYFSETQRNKGNFPGRFSGRQFSNSRSEMNVSTLELGDSALYLCASSPDRGGWTEAFFGQGTRLTVV.

This chain connects TRBV4-2 to TRBJ1-1; D is perhaps TRBD1 (5 bases). The CDR3 has 15 amino acids. Germline loops: CDR1 LGHNA, CDR2 YNFKEQ. V was trimmed by 0 bases and J by 1 base, leaving 9 bases between them. The CDR3 DNA sequence: TGTGCCAGCAGCCAAGACATCCAGGGGAACACTGAAGCTTTCTTT. The encoded protein is CASSQDIQGNTEAFF.

In this sample, this clone turned up once. This chain links TRBV27 with TRBJ2-3; TRBD2 agrees at 7 bases. Germline CDR1 and CDR2: MNHEY and SMNVEV (reference sequence). The CDR3 totals 16 residues. The ends lost 3 bases at V and 1 base at J; junction bases unmatched: 7. The CDR3 DNA follows: TGTGCCAGCAGTTTGGTCGGCGGGAGAGGCACAGATACGCAGTATTTT. This codes for CASSLVGGRGTDTQYF.

The genes are TRBV28 and TRBJ2-2; 7 nucleotides agree with TRBD1. Germline V CDR1 and CDR2: MDHEN, SYDVKM. V lost 6 bases to trimming and J lost 6 bases; unmatched junction nucleotides: 10. The CDR3 covers 15 residues. The CDR3 sequence: CASRPQGERAGELFF. The CDR3, as DNA: TGTGCCAGCAGGCCCCAGGGGGAGAGGGCCGGGGAGCTGTTTTTT.

This clone was detected once. CDR3 sequence: CASSTETGGRTEAFF. CDR3 in DNA: TGTGCCAGTAGTACCGAAACAGGGGGAAGAACTGAAGCTTTCTTT. The rearrangement uses TRBV19 and TRBJ1-1, with TRBD1 matching over 8 bases. The junction had 9 bases not matched to a gene; V was cut back by 4 bases and J by 5 bases. Looked up from germline, CDR1 is LNHDA and CDR2 is SQIVND (reference sequence). This CDR3 has 15 amino acids.

This clone was picked up a small number of times. V usage is TRBV10-3 and J usage is TRBJ2-7; D gene unclear. Trimming pared 10 bases from V and 1 base from J, leaving 11 bases between. Germline CDR1 and CDR2: ENHRY and SYGVKD. The CDR3 consists of 12 residues. CDR3 DNA sequence: TGTGCCACCGCACTGAATTCCTACGAGCAGTACTTC. Translating it yields CATALNSYEQYF.

This clone has a single count. The same CDR3 also results from other DNA sequences found in this sample. The CDR3 nucleotides are TGCGCCAGCAGCCTGGGACTAGCGGTCACCGGGGAGCTGTTTTTT. Translation: CASSLGLAVTGELFF. The rearrangement joins TRBV4-3 to TRBJ2-2; TRBD2 agrees at 11 bases. J lost 4 bases, V lost 4 bases, and 2 bases had no gene match. The CDR3 loop spans 15 amino acids. CDR1 LGHNA and CDR2 YSLEER come from the germline V gene.